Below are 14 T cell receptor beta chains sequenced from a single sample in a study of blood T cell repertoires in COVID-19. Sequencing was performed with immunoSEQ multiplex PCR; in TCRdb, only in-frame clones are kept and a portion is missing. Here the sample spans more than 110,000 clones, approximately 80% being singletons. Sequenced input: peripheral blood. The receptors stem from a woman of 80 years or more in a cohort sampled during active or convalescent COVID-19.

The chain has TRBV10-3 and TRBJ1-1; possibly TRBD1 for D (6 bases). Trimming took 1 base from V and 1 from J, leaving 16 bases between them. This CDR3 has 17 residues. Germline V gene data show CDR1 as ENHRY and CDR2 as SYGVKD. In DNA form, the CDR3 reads TGTGCCATCAGTGAGTTCTGGTCGACAGGAGAGAACACTGAAGCTTTCTTT. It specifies CAISEFWSTGENTEAFF.

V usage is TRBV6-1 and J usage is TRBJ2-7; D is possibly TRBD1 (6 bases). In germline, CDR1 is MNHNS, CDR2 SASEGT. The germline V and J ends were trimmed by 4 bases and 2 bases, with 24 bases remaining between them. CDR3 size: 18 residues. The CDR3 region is CASSVSIGRDIRPYEQYF. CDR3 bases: TGTGCCAGCAGTGTTAGTATTGGTCGGGACATACGCCCCTACGAGCAGTACTTC.

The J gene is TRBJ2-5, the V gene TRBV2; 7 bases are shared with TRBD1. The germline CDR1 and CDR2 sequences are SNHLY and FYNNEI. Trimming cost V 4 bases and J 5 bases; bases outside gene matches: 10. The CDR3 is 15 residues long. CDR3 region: CASSGTGAQGETQYF. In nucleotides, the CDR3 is TGTGCCAGCAGTGGTACAGGGGCGCAGGGGGAGACCCAGTACTTC.

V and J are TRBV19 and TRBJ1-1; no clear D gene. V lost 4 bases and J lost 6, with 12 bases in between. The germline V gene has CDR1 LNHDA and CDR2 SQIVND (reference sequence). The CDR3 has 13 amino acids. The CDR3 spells CASSSYGSAEAFF. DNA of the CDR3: TGTGCCAGTAGTAGCTACGGGAGTGCTGAAGCTTTCTTT.

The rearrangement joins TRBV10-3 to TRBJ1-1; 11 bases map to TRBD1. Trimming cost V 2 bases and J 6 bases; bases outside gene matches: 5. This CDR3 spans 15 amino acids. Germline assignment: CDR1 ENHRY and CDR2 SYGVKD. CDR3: CAISERGQGAAEAFF. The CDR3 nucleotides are TGTGCCATCAGTGAGAGAGGACAGGGGGCCGCTGAAGCTTTCTTT.

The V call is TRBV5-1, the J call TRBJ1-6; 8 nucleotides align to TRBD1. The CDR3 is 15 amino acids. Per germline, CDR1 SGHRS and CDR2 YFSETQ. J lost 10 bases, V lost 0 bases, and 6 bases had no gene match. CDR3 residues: CASSLAGQGFSPLHF. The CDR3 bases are TGCGCCAGCAGCTTGGCCGGACAGGGCTTCTCACCCCTCCACTTT.

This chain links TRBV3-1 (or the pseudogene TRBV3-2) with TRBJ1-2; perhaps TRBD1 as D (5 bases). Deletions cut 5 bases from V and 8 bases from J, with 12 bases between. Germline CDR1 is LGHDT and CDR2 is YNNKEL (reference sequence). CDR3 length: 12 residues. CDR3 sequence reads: CASSDDRGGYTF. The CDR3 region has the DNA TGTGCCAGCAGCGACGACCGGGGGGGCTACACCTTC.

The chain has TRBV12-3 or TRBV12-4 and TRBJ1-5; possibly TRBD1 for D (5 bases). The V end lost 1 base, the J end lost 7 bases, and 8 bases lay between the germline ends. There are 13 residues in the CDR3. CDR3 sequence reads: CASSLDGGQPQHF. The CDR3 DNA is TGTGCCAGCAGTTTAGATGGGGGGCAGCCCCAGCATTTT.

The CDR3 DNA follows: TGTGCCACCAGTGATTTGCAGGGCCGAGGACAGGGTCGAACCGGGGAGCTGTTTTTT. Translated: CATSDLQGRGQGRTGELFF. The V call is TRBV24-1, the J call TRBJ2-2; 8 positions match TRBD1. The V gene's germline CDR1 is KGHDR and CDR2 SFDVKD. CDR3 length: 19 residues. Trimming cost V 0 bases and J 5 bases; bases outside gene matches: 13.

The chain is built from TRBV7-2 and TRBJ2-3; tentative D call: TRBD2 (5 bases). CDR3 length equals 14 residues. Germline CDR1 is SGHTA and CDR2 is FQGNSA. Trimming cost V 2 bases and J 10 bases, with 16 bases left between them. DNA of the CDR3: TGTGCCAGCAGCTTAACATCGTTTAGCGACTCGCAGTATTTT. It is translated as CASSLTSFSDSQYF.

In DNA form, the CDR3 reads TGTGCCAGCAGTTCGGGGGGCAGGGCAGATACGCAGTATTTT. Translated, it gives CASSSGGRADTQYF. This chain uses TRBV3-1 (or the pseudogene TRBV3-2) with TRBJ2-3, with D tentatively TRBD2 (7 bases). The germline gives CDR1 LGHDT, CDR2 YNNKEL (reference sequence). V was clipped by 6 bases and J by 4 bases, with 14 bases between them. This CDR3 has 14 amino acids.

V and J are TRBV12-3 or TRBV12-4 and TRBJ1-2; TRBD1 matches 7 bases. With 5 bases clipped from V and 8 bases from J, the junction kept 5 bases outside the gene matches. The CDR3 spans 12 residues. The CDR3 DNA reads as TGTGCCAGCAGTCAGACAGGGAGAGGCTACACCTTC. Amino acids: CASSQTGRGYTF.

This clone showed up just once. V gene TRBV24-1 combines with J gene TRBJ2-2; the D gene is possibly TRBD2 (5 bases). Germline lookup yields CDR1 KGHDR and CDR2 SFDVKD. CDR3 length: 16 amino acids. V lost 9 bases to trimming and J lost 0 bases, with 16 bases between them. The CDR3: CATPGRKWSNTGELFF. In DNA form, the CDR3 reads TGTGCCACCCCGGGGAGAAAGTGGTCGAACACCGGGGAGCTGTTTTTT.

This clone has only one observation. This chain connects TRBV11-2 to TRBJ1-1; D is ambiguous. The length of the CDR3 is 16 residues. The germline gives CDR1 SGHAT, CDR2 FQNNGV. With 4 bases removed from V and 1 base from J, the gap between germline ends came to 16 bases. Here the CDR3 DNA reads TGTGCCAGCAGCTCCTCTCTCACATTGTCGAACACTGAAGCTTTCTTT. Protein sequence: CASSSSLTLSNTEAFF.